A single sample gave rise to the 10 T cell receptor beta chains below, sequenced in a study of blood T cell repertoires in COVID-19. Profiled with immunoSEQ multiplex PCR; TCRdb holds only in-frame clones, not every one. The table lists some 150,000 clones, about 80% of them singletons. What was sequenced was peripheral blood. Receptors originate from a man aged 55-75 years with acute or convalescent COVID-19.

The CDR3 loop reads CATSDIQGSHYGYTF. The CDR3 coding sequence is TGTGCCACCAGTGATATTCAGGGGTCGCACTATGGCTACACCTTC. The chain combines TRBV24-1 with TRBJ1-2, with D possibly being TRBD1 (6 bases). Germline CDR1 and CDR2: KGHDR and SFDVKD. V dropped 3 bases and J dropped 3 bases, with 13 bases sitting between them. The CDR3 has 15 residues.

The J gene is TRBJ2-3, the V gene TRBV5-5, with D perhaps TRBD2 (6 bases). The CDR3 sequence is 15 residues long. Looked up from germline, CDR1 is SGHKS and CDR2 is YYEKEE (reference sequence). Trimming shortened V by 0 bases and J by 4 bases, and 12 bases separated the two germline ends. CDR3 sequence (DNA): TGTGCCAGCAGCTTGGCGGGGGTCTCCCCAGATACGCAGTATTTT. Translating gives CASSLAGVSPDTQYF.

This chain connects TRBV6-5 to TRBJ2-7; D may be TRBD1 (6 bases). Germline V gene data show CDR1 as MNHEY and CDR2 as SVGAGI. The ends were cut back, 6 bases at V and 9 bases at J, with 12 bases in the middle. This CDR3 region has 11 residues. CDR3 protein: CASSNTGTQYF. CDR3 DNA: TGTGCCAGCAGCAATACAGGGACGCAGTACTTC.

The chain combines TRBV5-4 with TRBJ1-2; D possibly corresponds to TRBD1 (5 bases). The germline V gene encodes CDR1 SGHNT and CDR2 YYREEE (reference sequence). V was trimmed by 4 bases and J by 2 bases, leaving 9 bases between them. The CDR3 is 13 amino acids. The chain's CDR3 is CASSTQGNYGYTF. As DNA, the CDR3 is TGTGCCAGCAGCACGCAGGGAAACTATGGCTACACCTTC.

The chain combines TRBV3-1 (or the pseudogene TRBV3-2) with TRBJ2-7; tentative D call: TRBD2 (6 bases). This CDR3 is 15 amino acids long. Trimming shortened V by 1 base and J by 0 bases, and 10 bases separated the two germline ends. Germline CDR1 and CDR2: LGHDT and YNNKEL (reference sequence). The CDR3 DNA reads TGTGCCAGCAGCCAAGGGACTATTCCCTCCTACGAGCAGTACTTC. Residues: CASSQGTIPSYEQYF.

This chain uses TRBV27 with TRBJ2-7; perhaps TRBD1 as D (6 bases). The V gene lost 4 bases and the J gene lost 3 bases, with 16 bases spanning the gap. Germline assignment: CDR1 MNHEY and CDR2 SMNVEV (reference sequence). The CDR3 extends over 15 amino acids. CDR3 sequence (DNA): TGTGCCAGCAGTTCCGGCAGGGGTGCCAGCTACGAGCAGTACTTC. Its translation is CASSSGRGASYEQYF.

This chain links TRBV9 with TRBJ2-1; D is perhaps TRBD2 (6 bases). The CDR3 consists of 14 residues. Trimming removed 4 bases from V and 5 bases from J, with 13 bases in between. CDR1 SGDLS and CDR2 YYNGEE come from the germline V gene. The CDR3 loop is CASSPGAGHNEQFF. The CDR3 coding sequence is TGTGCCAGCAGCCCCGGGGCGGGACACAATGAGCAGTTCTTC.

The chain has TRBV18 and TRBJ2-3; D might be TRBD1 (6 bases). Germline lookup yields CDR1 KGHSH and CDR2 LQKENI. The CDR3 runs 16 residues. V lost 2 bases and J lost 6, with 18 bases in between. The CDR3, as DNA: TGTGCCAGCTCACCAGAGACACAGGGCTCTGGGGATACGCAGTATTTT. Its translation: CASSPETQGSGDTQYF.

The chain combines TRBV5-1 with TRBJ1-5; D gene uncertain. This CDR3 spans 13 amino acids. CDR1 and CDR2 from the germline V gene are SGHRS and YFSETQ. V lost 4 bases and J 4 bases, leaving 9 bases between the germline ends. For the CDR3, the DNA is TGCGCCAGCAGCGCGTCGATGAATCAGCCCCAGCATTTT. Protein: CASSASMNQPQHF.

The CDR3 DNA is TGTGCCAGCAGCCAAGAGCGGGGGGGCCAAGAGACCCAGTACTTC. Amino acids: CASSQERGGQETQYF. The V call is TRBV3-1 (or the pseudogene TRBV3-2), the J call TRBJ2-5; 9 bases map to TRBD2. V dropped 0 bases and J dropped 1; count of bases not matched to a gene: 0. Germline lookup yields CDR1 LGHDT and CDR2 YNNKEL (reference sequence). The CDR3 runs 15 residues.